This T cell receptor beta chain is from a study of blood T cells in healthy people across ages. Per germline, CDR1 SGHTA and CDR2 FQGNSA. V trimming: 1 base; J trimming: 11 bases; junction bases outside the gene matches: 8. The CDR3 consists of 15 residues. On this clonotype itself: Antigen specificity is unknown. Possible read error: a much larger clone is one base away.

For the second PCR, which ran for 7 to 11 cycles, a sample-barcoded 5' primer and a J-beta primer mix were used. TCRdb redid the calling of the 5' RACE reads with MiXCR, one entry per CDR3 protein. The repertoire holds hundreds of thousands of distinct CDR3 sequences, with 52% as singletons. At least 5.5 micrograms of total RNA were extracted per sample. Whole-study findings and limits: Naive CD4+ cells and diversity were both higher in long-lived donors than in aged donors. A strong correlation was found between TCR beta diversity and the percentage of naive T cells.

The specimen was blood. This sequence joins TRBV7-2 and TRBJ2-3; 11 positions match TRBD2. This TCR was recovered from a woman of 80 years or more in good health. In DNA, the CDR3 is TGTGCCAGCAGCTTAGAGTCGGGGACTAGCGGTAAGCAGTATTTT. It specifies CASSLESGTSGKQYF. Combining the CDR3 with reference TRBV7-2 and TRBJ2-3 gives the whole variable domain GAGVSQSPSNKVTEKGKDVELRCDPISGHTALYWYRQSLGQGLEFLIYFQGNSAPDKSGLPSDRFSAERTGGSVSTLTIQRTQQEDSAVYLCASSLESGTSGKQYFGPGTRLTVL.